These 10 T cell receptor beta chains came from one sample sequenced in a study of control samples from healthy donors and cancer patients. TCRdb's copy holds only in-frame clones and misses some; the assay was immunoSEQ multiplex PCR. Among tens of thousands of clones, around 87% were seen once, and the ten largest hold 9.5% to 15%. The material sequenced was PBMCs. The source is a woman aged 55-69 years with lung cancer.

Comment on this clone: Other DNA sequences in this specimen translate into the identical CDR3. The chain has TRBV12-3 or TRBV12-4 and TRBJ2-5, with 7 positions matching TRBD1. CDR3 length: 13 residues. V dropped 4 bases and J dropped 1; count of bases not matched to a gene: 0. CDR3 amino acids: CASSYRGQETQYF. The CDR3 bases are TGTGCCAGCAGTTACAGGGGCCAAGAGACCCAGTACTTC.

CDR3 in amino acids: CAWIRQNTGELFF. CDR3 nucleotides: TGTGCCTGGATAAGACAAAACACCGGGGAGCTGTTTTTT. The chain employs TRBV30 and TRBJ2-2; no reliable D call. CDR1 is GTSNPN, CDR2 SVGIG, per germline (reference sequence). The CDR3 has 13 amino acids. Trimming pared 4 bases from V and 2 bases from J, leaving 8 bases between. The variable domain in full, completed from reference TRBV30 and TRBJ2-2, reads SQTIHQWPATLVQPVGSPLSLECTVEGTSNPNLYWYRQAAGRGLQLLFYSVGIGQISSEVPQNLSASRPQDRQFILSSKKLLLSDSGFYLCAWIRQNTGELFFGEGSRLTVL.

This chain's CDR3 is CASSDRSDRNQPQHF. In nucleotides, the CDR3 is TGTGCCAGCAGTGACAGATCGGACCGCAATCAGCCCCAGCATTTT. The genes are TRBV2 and TRBJ1-5; D call uncertain. Trimming pared 3 bases from V and 2 bases from J, leaving 11 bases between. There are 15 residues in the CDR3. CDR1 and CDR2 from the germline V gene are SNHLY and FYNNEI.

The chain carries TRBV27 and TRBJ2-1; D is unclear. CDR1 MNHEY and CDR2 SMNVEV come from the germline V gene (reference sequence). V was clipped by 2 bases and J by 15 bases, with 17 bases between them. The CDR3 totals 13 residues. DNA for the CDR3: TGTGCCAGCAGTTTACTTCCCACCGGAGATCCGTTCTTC. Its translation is CASSLLPTGDPFF.

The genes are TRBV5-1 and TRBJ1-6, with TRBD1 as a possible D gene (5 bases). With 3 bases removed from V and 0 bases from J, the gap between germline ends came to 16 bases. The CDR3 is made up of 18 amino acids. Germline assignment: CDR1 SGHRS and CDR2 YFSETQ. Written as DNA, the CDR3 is TGCGCCAGCAGCTACGGGACCGCCGAAAGCTCCTATAATTCACCCCTCCACTTT. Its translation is CASSYGTAESSYNSPLHF.

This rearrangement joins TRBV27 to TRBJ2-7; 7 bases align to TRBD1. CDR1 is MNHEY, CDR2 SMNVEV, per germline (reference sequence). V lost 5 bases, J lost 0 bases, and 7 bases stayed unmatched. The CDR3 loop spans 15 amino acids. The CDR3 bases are TGTGCCAGCAGTGCGGACAGGACCCGCTCCTACGAGCAGTACTTC. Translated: CASSADRTRSYEQYF.

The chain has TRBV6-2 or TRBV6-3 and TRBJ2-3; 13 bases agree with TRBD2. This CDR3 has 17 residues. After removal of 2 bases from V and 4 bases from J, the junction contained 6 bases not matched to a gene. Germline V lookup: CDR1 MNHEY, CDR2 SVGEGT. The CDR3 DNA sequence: TGTGCCAGCAGTTACCCGCCACTAGCGGGGGGGGCAGATACGCAGTATTTT. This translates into CASSYPPLAGGADTQYF.

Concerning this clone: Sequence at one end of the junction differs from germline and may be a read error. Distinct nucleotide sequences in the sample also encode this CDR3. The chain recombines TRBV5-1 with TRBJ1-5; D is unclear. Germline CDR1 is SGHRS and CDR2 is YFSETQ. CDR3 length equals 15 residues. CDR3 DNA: TGTGCCAGCAGCTTGGCTCCAGGAGGCAAGGAGCCCCAGCATTTT. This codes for CASSLAPGGKEPQHF.

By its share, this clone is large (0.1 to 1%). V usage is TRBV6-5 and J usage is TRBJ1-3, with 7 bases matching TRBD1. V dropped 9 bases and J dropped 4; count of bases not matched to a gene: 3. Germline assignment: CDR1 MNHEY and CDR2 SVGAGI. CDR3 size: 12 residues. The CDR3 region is CASTGAGNTIYF. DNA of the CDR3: TGTGCCAGTACAGGGGCCGGAAACACCATATATTTT.

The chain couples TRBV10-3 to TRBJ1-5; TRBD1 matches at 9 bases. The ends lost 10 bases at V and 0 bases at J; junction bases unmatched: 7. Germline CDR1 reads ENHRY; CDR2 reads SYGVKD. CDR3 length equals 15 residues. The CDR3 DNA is TGTGCCACCATGGACAGGGGCTATAGCAATCAGCCCCAGCATTTT. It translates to CATMDRGYSNQPQHF.